Sequencing of this T cell receptor (beta chain) was carried out in a study of T cell changes during pregnancy in multiple sclerosis. V lost 5 bases, J lost 0 bases, and 4 bases stayed unmatched. In germline, CDR1 is SGHDN, CDR2 FVKESK. This CDR3 region has 16 residues. TCRdb keeps only in-frame clones here, not all; method: immunoSEQ multiplex PCR. The table has around 38,000 clones, 91% seen once; the top ten hold about 6.3%. The sequenced sample was CD8+ T cells from peripheral blood mononuclear cells, obtained in the second trimester of pregnancy. This chain links TRBV14 with TRBJ2-5; 12 bases line up with TRBD2. The sequence derives from a female donor with multiple sclerosis, enrolled in a pregnancy study. The DNA of the CDR3 is TGTGCCAGCAGCTCTGGACTAGCGGGGCACCAAGAGACCCAGTACTTC. Amino acids: CASSSGLAGHQETQYF.